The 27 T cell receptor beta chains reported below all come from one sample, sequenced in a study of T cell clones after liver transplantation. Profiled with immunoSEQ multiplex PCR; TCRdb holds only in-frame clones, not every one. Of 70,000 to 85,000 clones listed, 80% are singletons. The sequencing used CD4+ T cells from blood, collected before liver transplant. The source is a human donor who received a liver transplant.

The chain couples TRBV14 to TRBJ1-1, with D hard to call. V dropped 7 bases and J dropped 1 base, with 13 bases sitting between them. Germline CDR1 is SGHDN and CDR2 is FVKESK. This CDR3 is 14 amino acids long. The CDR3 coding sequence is TGTGCCAGCACCCGGGCCCTAAAGAACACTGAAGCTTTCTTT. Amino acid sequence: CASTRALKNTEAFF.

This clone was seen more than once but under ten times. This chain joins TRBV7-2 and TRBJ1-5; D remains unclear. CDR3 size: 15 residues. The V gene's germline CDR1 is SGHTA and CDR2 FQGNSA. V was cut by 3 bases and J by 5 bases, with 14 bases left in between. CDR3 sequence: CASSFIKGTDQPQHF. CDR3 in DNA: TGTGCCAGCAGCTTCATAAAGGGTACCGATCAGCCCCAGCATTTT. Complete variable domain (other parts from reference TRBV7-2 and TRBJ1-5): GAGVSQSPSNKVTEKGKDVELRCDPISGHTALYWYRQSLGQGLEFLIYFQGNSAPDKSGLPSDRFSAERTGGSVSTLTIQRTQQEDSAVYLCASSFIKGTDQPQHFGDGTRLSIL.

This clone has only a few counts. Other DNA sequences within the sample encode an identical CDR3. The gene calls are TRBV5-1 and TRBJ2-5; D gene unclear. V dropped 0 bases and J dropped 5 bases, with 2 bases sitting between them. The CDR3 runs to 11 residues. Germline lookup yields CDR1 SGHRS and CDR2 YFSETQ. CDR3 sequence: CASSLVETQYF. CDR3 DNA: TGCGCCAGCAGCTTGGTGGAGACCCAGTACTTC.

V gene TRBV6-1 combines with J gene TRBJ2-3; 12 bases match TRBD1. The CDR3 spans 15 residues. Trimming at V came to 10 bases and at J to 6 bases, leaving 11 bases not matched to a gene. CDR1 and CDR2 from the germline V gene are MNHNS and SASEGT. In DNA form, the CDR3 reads TGTGCCACCTTGCCGGGACAGGGGGCAAGGGATACGCAGTATTTT. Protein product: CATLPGQGARDTQYF.

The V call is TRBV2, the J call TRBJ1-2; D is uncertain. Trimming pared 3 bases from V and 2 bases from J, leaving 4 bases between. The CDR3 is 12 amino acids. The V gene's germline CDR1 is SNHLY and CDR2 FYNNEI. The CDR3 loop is CASSDRNYGYTF. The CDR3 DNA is TGTGCCAGCAGTGACAGGAACTATGGCTACACCTTC.

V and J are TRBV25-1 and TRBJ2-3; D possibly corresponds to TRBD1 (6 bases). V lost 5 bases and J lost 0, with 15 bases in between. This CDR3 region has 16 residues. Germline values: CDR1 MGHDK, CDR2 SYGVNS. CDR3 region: CASSRGQTASTDTQYF. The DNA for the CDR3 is TGTGCCAGCAGTAGAGGACAGACAGCTAGCACAGATACGCAGTATTTT.

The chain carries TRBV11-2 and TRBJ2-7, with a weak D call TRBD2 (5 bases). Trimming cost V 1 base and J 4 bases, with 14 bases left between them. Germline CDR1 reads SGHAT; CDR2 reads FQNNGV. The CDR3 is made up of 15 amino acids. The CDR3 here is CASSLGSGNIYEQYF. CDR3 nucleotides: TGTGCCAGCAGCTTAGGCTCCGGGAACATTTACGAGCAGTACTTC.

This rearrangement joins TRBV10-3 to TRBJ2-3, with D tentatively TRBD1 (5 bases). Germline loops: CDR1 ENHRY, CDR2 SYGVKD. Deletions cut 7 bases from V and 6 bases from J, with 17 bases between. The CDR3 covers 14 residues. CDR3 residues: CAIKAGLFRDTQYF. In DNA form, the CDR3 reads TGTGCCATCAAGGCAGGGTTATTTCGCGATACGCAGTATTTT.

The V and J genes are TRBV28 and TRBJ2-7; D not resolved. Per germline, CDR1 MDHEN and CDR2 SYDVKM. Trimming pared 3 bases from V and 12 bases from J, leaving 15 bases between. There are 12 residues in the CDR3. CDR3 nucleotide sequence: TGTGCCAGCAGTTTGACGACCGGCCTTAGGTACTTC. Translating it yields CASSLTTGLRYF.

The CDR3 DNA follows: TGTGCCAGCAGTGAGGACAGGTCCCCCTACGAGCAGTACTTC. Amino acid sequence: CASSEDRSPYEQYF. The chain couples TRBV2 to TRBJ2-7, with 7 bases aligning to TRBD1. Trimming removed 3 bases from V and 2 bases from J; junction bases left unmatched: 4. Germline CDR1 is SNHLY and CDR2 is FYNNEI. The CDR3 is 14 residues long.

The CDR3 sequence: CASSVSSGRSEQYF. As DNA, the CDR3 is TGTGCCAGTAGTGTTTCTAGCGGGAGGAGCGAGCAGTACTTC. The genes are TRBV19 and TRBJ2-7; 11 positions agree with TRBD2. J gave up 6 bases and V 5 bases, and 6 bases lay outside the gene matches. Germline CDR1 LNHDA, CDR2 SQIVND (reference sequence). The CDR3 runs 14 residues.

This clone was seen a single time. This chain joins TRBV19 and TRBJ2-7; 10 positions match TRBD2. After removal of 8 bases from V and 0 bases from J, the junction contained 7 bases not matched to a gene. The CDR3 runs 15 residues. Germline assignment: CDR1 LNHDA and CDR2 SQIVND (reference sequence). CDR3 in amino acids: CASRAASGSSYEQYF. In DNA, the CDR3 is TGTGCCAGTCGGGCGGCTAGCGGGAGCTCCTACGAGCAGTACTTC.

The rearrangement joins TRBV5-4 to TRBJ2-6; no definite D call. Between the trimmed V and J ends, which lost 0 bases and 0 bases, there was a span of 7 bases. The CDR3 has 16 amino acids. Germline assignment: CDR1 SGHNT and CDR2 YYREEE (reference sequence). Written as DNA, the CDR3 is TGTGCCAGCAGCTTGGCCGGCCACTCTGGGGCCAACGTCCTGACTTTC. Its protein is CASSLAGHSGANVLTF.

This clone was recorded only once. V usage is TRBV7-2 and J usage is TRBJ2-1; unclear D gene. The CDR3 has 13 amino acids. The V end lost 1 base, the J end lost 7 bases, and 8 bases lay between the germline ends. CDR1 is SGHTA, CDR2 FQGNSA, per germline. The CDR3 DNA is TGTGCCAGCAGCTTAGGCTGGAGTAATGAGCAGTTCTTC. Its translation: CASSLGWSNEQFF.

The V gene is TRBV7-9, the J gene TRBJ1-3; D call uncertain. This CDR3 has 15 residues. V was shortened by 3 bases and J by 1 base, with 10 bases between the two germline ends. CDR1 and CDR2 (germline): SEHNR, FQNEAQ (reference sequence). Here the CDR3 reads CASSLTAGSGNTIYF. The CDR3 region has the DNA TGTGCCAGCAGCTTGACTGCGGGGTCTGGAAACACCATATATTTT.

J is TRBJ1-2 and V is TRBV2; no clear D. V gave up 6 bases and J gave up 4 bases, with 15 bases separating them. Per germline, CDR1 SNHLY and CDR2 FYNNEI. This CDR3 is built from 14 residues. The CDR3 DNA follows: TGTGCCAGCAGGTCGCCGGAAATCGGCTATGGCTACACCTTC. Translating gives CASRSPEIGYGYTF.

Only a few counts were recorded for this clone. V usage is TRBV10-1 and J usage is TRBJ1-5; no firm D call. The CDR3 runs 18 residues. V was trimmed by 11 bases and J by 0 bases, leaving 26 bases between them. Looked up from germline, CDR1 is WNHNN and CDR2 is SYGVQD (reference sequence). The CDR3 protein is CAPRPVQAGPDSNQPQHF. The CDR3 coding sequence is TGCGCCCCTCGACCGGTCCAGGCCGGACCAGATAGCAATCAGCCCCAGCATTTT.

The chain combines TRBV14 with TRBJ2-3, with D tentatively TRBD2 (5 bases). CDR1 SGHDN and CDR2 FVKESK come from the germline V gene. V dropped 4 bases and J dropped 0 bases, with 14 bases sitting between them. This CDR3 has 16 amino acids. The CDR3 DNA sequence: TGTGCCAGCAGCCTTGGAGGTGGGGTTAGCACAGATACGCAGTATTTT. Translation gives CASSLGGGVSTDTQYF.

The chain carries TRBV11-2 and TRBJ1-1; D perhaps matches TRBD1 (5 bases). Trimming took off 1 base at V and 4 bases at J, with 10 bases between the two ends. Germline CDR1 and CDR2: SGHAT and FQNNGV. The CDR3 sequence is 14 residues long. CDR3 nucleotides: TGTGCCAGCAGCTTAGTTGGGGGGGTCACTGAAGCTTTCTTT. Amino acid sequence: CASSLVGGVTEAFF.

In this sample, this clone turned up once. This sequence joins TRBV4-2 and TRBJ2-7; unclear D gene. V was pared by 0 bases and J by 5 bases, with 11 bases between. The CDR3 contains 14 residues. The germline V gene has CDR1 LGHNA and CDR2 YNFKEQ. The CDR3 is CASSQDEGFDEQYF. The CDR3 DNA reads TGTGCCAGCAGCCAAGATGAAGGGTTTGACGAGCAGTACTTC.

CDR3: CASSSIGIAEEQYF. The DNA of the CDR3 is TGCGCCAGCAGCTCTATCGGGATAGCGGAAGAGCAGTACTTC. This chain links TRBV5-1 with TRBJ2-7, with a weak D call TRBD2 (6 bases). Germline CDR1 and CDR2: SGHRS and YFSETQ. V was trimmed by 3 bases and J by 7 bases, leaving 17 bases between them. CDR3 length: 14 residues.

The CDR3 sequence: CASSARGGNQPQHF. DNA for the CDR3: TGTGCCAGCAGTGCGAGAGGGGGCAATCAGCCCCAGCATTTT. This chain joins TRBV6-4 and TRBJ1-5, with D tentatively TRBD1 (5 bases). The V end lost 4 bases, the J end lost 2 bases, and 9 bases lay between the germline ends. The CDR3 runs to 14 residues. From germline, CDR1 is MRHNA and CDR2 SNTAGT.

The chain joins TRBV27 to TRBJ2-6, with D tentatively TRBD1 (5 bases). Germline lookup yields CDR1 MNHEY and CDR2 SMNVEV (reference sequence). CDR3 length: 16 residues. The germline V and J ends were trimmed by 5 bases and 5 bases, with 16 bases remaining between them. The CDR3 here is CASSPTRQPWANVLTF. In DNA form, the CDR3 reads TGTGCCAGCAGTCCGACCCGACAGCCCTGGGCCAACGTCCTGACTTTC.

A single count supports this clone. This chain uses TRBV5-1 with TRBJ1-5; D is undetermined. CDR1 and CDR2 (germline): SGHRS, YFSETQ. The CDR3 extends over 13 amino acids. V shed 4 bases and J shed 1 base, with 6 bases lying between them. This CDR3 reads CASSRDSNQPQHF. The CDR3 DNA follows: TGCGCCAGCAGCCGAGACAGCAATCAGCCCCAGCATTTT. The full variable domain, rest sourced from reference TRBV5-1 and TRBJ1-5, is KAGVTQTPRYLIKTRGQQVTLSCSPISGHRSVSWYQQTPGQGLQFLFEYFSETQRNKGNFPGRFSGRQFSNSRSEMNVSTLELGDSALYLCASSRDSNQPQHFGDGTRLSIL.

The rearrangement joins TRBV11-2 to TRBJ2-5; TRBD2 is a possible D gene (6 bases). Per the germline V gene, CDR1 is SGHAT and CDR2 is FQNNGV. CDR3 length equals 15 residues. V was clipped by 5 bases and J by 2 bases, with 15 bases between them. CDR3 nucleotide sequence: TGTGCCAGCAGCCTCCCGGCAGGGAGGCAAGAGACCCAGTACTTC. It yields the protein CASSLPAGRQETQYF. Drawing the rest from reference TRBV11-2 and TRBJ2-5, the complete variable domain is EAGVAQSPRYKIIEKRQSVAFWCNPISGHATLYWYQQILGQGPKLLIQFQNNGVVDDSQLPKDRFSAERLKGVDSTLKIQPAKLEDSAVYLCASSLPAGRQETQYFGPGTRLLVL.

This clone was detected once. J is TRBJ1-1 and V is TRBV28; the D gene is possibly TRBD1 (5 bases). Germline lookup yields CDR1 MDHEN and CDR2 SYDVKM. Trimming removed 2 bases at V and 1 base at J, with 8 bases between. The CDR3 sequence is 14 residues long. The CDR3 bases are TGTGCCAGCAGTTTAACGGGGACGAACACTGAAGCTTTCTTT. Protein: CASSLTGTNTEAFF.

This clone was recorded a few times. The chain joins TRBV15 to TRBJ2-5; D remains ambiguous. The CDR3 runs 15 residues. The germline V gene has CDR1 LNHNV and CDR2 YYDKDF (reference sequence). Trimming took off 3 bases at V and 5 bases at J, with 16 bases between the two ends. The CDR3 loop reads CATSRDSVAGETQYF. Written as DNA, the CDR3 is TGTGCCACCAGCAGGGATTCTGTAGCTGGGGAGACCCAGTACTTC.